Each of the 8 T cell receptor beta chains below was sequenced from the same sample in a study of T-cell memory formation after mild COVID-19 (dated by TCRdb to the early 2020s). Libraries came from 5' RACE. The data were produced on an Illumina NovaSeq 6000. Using fastp at Q25 and MiXCR, TCRdb reprocessed the public reads and kept productive beta chains. Rows are combined by CDR3 protein, so each entry shows the most common genes and DNA. Within this sample are 550,000 to 700,000 distinct CDR3 sequences, with approximately 18% of them counted one time only. Approximately 12% of the sample comes from the top ten. The material sequenced was PBMCs or a T cell subset sorted from them (not recorded which). The receptor source for this set is an adult woman who had mild COVID-19 (a few samples of this study predate the infection). The sample titles of this study are shuffled in the database, so cell type and time point are left out; the donor was told from shared clones.

The genes are TRBV4-1 and TRBJ2-1, with TRBD1 identical over 10 bases. Germline V CDR1 and CDR2: MGHRA, YSYEKL. The CDR3 consists of 16 residues. The ends lost 4 bases at V and 7 bases at J; junction bases unmatched: 10. The CDR3 loop reads CASSPDPGQGSNEQFF. The DNA of the CDR3 is TGCGCCAGCAGCCCGGACCCGGGACAGGGGTCGAATGAGCAGTTCTTC.

This chain links TRBV27 with TRBJ2-1; a weak D match, TRBD1 (6 bases). The germline CDR1 and CDR2 sequences are MNHEY and SMNVEV (reference sequence). Trimming removed 6 bases from V and 6 bases from J, with 18 bases in between. There are 15 residues in the CDR3. The CDR3 protein is CASSPTRLQGNEQFF. Here the CDR3 DNA reads TGTGCCAGCAGCCCAACCCGTTTACAGGGCAATGAGCAGTTCTTC.

The rearrangement links TRBV19 to TRBJ2-7; 7 bases are shared with TRBD1. With V trimmed by 5 bases and J by 2 bases, 6 bases remained unmatched. The CDR3 has 14 amino acids. The germline V gene encodes CDR1 LNHDA and CDR2 SQIVND (reference sequence). CDR3 in DNA: TGTGCCAGTAGTTGGACAGGCCACCCCTACGAGCAGTACTTC. Translating it yields CASSWTGHPYEQYF.

The chain joins TRBV7-9 to TRBJ1-3; TRBD1 is a possible D gene (5 bases). Per germline, CDR1 SEHNR and CDR2 FQNEAQ (reference sequence). V was pared by 5 bases and J by 0 bases, with 17 bases between. The CDR3 consists of 17 residues. CDR3 nucleotide sequence: TGTGCCAGCAGCGGTCGAAAGGACACGTCCTCTGGAAACACCATATATTTT. Translation gives CASSGRKDTSSGNTIYF.

This clonotype was observed a handful of times. The rearrangement uses TRBV4-1 and TRBJ1-1; no firm D call. CDR1 MGHRA and CDR2 YSYEKL come from the germline V gene. Trimming removed 2 bases at V and 3 bases at J, with 10 bases between. This CDR3 is built from 14 residues. CDR3 nucleotide sequence: TGCGCCAGCAGCCAATACCGGTTGGACACTGAAGCTTTCTTT. Translating gives CASSQYRLDTEAFF.

This clonotype has just a few counts. The V call is TRBV27, the J call TRBJ2-7; 7 bases agree with TRBD1. Losses at the gene ends were 3 bases for V and 0 bases for J; bases not matched to a gene: 11. Germline loops: CDR1 MNHEY, CDR2 SMNVEV (reference sequence). The CDR3 is 17 amino acids. In DNA, the CDR3 is TGTGCCAGCAGTTTCATCTACAGGGGCCAAAACTCCTACGAGCAGTACTTC. Its protein product is CASSFIYRGQNSYEQYF.

V usage is TRBV24-1 and J usage is TRBJ2-3, with 7 bases lining up with TRBD1. After removal of 1 base from V and 4 bases from J, the junction contained 4 bases not matched to a gene. This CDR3 is 15 amino acids long. Germline CDR1 and CDR2: KGHDR and SFDVKD. The DNA of the CDR3 is TGTGCCACCAGTGATTTAAGGGGGCAAGCAGATACGCAGTATTTT. This gives the protein CATSDLRGQADTQYF.

This rearrangement joins TRBV29-1 to TRBJ2-7; TRBD2 agrees at 9 bases. Per the germline V gene, CDR1 is SQVTM and CDR2 is ANQGSEA. The length of the CDR3 is 13 residues. The V and J ends lost 7 bases and 3 bases, in that order; junction bases with no gene match: 7. CDR3 sequence: CSAKASGDYEQYF. The CDR3 DNA is TGCAGCGCGAAGGCTAGCGGGGACTACGAGCAGTACTTC.